The source of this T cell receptor beta chain is a study of Ad26.COV2.S vaccination and SARS-CoV-2 variants. Method: immunoSEQ multiplex PCR; TCRdb's copy keeps in-frame clones and lacks some. The repertoire consists of about 680,000 clones, with about 90% occurring once and the leading ten covering over 1.3%. Remarks on this clone: Its antigen is not identified.

Treatment: about 20 received Ad26.COV2.S at low or high dose, single or two shots; several received placebo; per-sample allocation not given. Sampling was done on day 63 after the first vaccine or placebo injection. Study-wide points: The breadth of spike-specific CD8+ and CD4+ T cell responses after vaccination was reportedly substantial.

The germline CDR1 and CDR2 sequences are ENHRY and SYGVKD. The CDR3 has 13 amino acids. Trimming removed 9 bases from V and 0 bases from J, with 12 bases in between. The chain carries TRBV10-3 and TRBJ2-7; perhaps TRBD2 as D (5 bases). The sequences come from peripheral blood, collected in a trial of Ad26.COV2.S vaccine versus placebo. The receptor was isolated from a person aged 18 to 59 who received the Ad26.COV2.S COVID-19 vaccine or a placebo. The CDR3 DNA reads TGTGCCATGGGTGGAGGCTTCTCCTACGAGCAGTACTTC. This encodes CAMGGGFSYEQYF.